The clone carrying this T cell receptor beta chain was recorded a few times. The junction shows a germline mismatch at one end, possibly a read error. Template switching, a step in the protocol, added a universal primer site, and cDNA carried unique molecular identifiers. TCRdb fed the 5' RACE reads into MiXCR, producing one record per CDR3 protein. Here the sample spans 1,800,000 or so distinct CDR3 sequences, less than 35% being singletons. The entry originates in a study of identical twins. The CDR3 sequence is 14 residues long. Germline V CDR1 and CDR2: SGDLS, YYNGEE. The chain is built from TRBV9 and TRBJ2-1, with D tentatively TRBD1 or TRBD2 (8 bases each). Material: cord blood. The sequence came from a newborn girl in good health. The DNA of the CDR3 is TGTGCCAGCAACGTAGGCGGGGGGACAGGTGAGCAGTTCTTC. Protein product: CASNVGGGTGEQFF.